This T cell receptor (beta chain) appears in the sequencing data of a study of blood T cell repertoires in COVID-19. The method was immunoSEQ multiplex PCR; TCRdb's version includes in-frame clones alone and lacks a portion of them. The data hold 60,000 to 70,000 clones, with 80% to 90% observed a single time. The CDR3 consists of 14 residues. Trimming took off 4 bases at V and 3 bases at J, with 13 bases between the two ends. Germline CDR1 LNHNV, CDR2 YYDKDF (reference sequence). This clone has only a few counts. This sequence joins TRBV15 and TRBJ2-7; tentative D call: TRBD1 (6 bases). Sequenced material: peripheral blood. This sequence was found in a woman aged 55-70 years with acute or convalescent COVID-19. CDR3 in amino acids: CATSKLTGFYEQYF. The CDR3 DNA reads TGTGCCACCAGCAAACTCACAGGGTTCTACGAGCAGTACTTC.